This T cell receptor beta chain was sequenced in a study of technical replicates of blood from a few donors. Sequenced by immunoSEQ multiplex PCR; TCRdb stores in-frame clones only, minus some. The sample lists around 97,000 clones; roughly 96% were seen once. The ends lost 4 bases at V and 4 bases at J; junction bases unmatched: 4. CDR3 length equals 14 residues. Germline CDR1 is SGHVS and CDR2 is FNYEAQ. The chain combines TRBV7-6 with TRBJ2-1; 7 nucleotides agree with TRBD1. Source material: T cells isolated from PBMCs. This receptor was taken from a human donor in good health. The CDR3 DNA sequence: TGTGCCAGCAGCTCGGGACAGCTATACAATGAGCAGTTCTTC. Its translation: CASSSGQLYNEQFF.